The present entry profiles one T cell receptor beta chain with its context. This clone was picked up one time. Its antigen remains undetermined. Per-base quality was not reported, and no clone a single base away is much larger than it. What the time point label conveys for this sample: cycle 2 day 1 (C2D1) of nivolumab. Every trial patient had relapsed following autologous stem cell transplantation, and prior brentuximab vedotin exposure was what differed among cohorts A, B and C. A total of more than 55 patients with relapsed/refractory classical Hodgkin lymphoma made up the trial cohort, and each patient's best overall response was complete response, partial response or progressive disease. Single-agent nivolumab was administered to trial patients in the multi-cohort phase II CheckMate 205 trial. Best overall response was determined by an independent review committee according to the 2007 International Working Group response criteria. Trial PBMCs were collected just before the start of nivolumab (C1D1) and during therapy at cycle 2 day 1 and cycle 4 day 1. Peripheral blood was collected in 8 mL Vacutainer Cell Preparation Tubes, from which PBMCs were isolated by centrifugation and then cryopreserved.

Genomic DNA was extracted with the Qiagen DNeasy kit from unsorted PBMCs and from negatively selected CD4+ and CD8+ fractions. TCR beta CDR3 regions were amplified by immunoSEQ multiplex PCR using primers annealing to V and J segments. A synthetic immune receptor repertoire was used to minimize amplification bias, and any residual bias was removed computationally once sequencing was done. The paper's processing steps were these. Custom Python scripts were used to quantify repertoire diversity as the Shannon entropy index. Unsorted, CD4+ and CD8+ repertoires were analyzed separately, except in combined analyses where CD4+ and CD8+ sequences were merged in silico. A clone was considered expanded if an increase in frequency of at least 2-fold after treatment relative to C1D1 was found, and a pseudocount of 0.5 was applied to clones undetected at baseline. Clones with 0 or 1 copy at C1D1 were classified as singleton clones, and clones with 2 or more copies were classified as non-singleton clones. By matching protein sequences in sorted samples from the same patient, clones expanded in unsorted samples were annotated as CD4+, CD8+ or unknown. Diversity changes from C1D1 to C4D1 were tested in paired samples using Wilcoxon tests. Drawn from immuneACCESS, this table holds only the in-frame rearrangements with V and J called that TCRdb kept. Clones are partly lost; checked studies trace under half to an unresolved V gene and leave the rest unexplained. The DNA gave D and trimming, while V, J and clone size come from that table. The sample table holds roughly 100,000 clones, of which around 88% were seen once. The leading ten clones occupy around 7% of the sample.

This sample is drawn from a study of PD-1 blockade in classical Hodgkin lymphoma (dated by TCRdb to 2018 to 2021). Background for the entire study: Nivolumab dosing was 3 mg/kg intravenously every 2 weeks, continuing until either disease progression or unacceptable toxicity. The study used TCR beta sequencing and CyTOF to define a peripheral blood immune signature of response to PD-1 blockade in classical Hodgkin lymphoma.

General findings and caveats noted by the study authors: Among trial patients, those achieving complete response had baseline diversity similar to that of newly diagnosed patients, while diversity was significantly lower in partial responders and progressors. Baseline TCR diversity was reported to be lower in newly diagnosed patients than in healthy donors and to be lower still in relapsed/refractory patients. The study covered only a single clinical trial cohort, and the causes of the repertoire differences, possibly disease activity or prior therapy, were still not defined. Lower diversity was observed in patients in whom nivolumab was started less than 1 year after ASCT, and these patients were excluded from later analyses so that confounding by immune reconstitution would be avoided. CD4+ but not CD8+ TCR diversity rose significantly by C4D1 (p=0.0027 vs p=0.16), most apparent in complete responders (p=0.02).

Cut back by 5 bases and 5 bases, the V and J ends lie 12 bases apart. The germline V gene sets CDR1 to MDHEN and CDR2 to SYDVKM. The CDR3 starts with the cysteine, ends with the phenylalanine, and has 13 residues. Of all the DNA, just the CDR3 is kept, 39 bases in frame from base 1. This sample comprised peripheral blood mononuclear cells (PBMCs), obtained before the second cycle of nivolumab. The TCR sequence derives from a human donor with classical Hodgkin lymphoma. The rearrangement joined TRBV28 to TRBJ2-5; TRBD2 is perhaps the D gene, given 5 matching bases. CDR3 region: CASSRRTWETQYF. The sequence in DNA is TGTGCCAGCAGTCGCCGGACTTGGGAGACCCAGTACTTC.